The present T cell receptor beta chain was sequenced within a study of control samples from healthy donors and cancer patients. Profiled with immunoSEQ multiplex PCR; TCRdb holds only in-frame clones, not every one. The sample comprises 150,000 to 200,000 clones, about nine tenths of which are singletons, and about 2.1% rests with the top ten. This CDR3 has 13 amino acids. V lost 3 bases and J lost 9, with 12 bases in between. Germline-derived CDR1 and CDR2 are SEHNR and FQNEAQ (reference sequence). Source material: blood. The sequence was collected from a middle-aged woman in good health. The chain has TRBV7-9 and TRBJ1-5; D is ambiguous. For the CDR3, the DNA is TGTGCCAGCAGCTTCGGGCTTCCGGGGCCCCAGCATTTT. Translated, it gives CASSFGLPGPQHF.